This T cell receptor (beta chain) comes out of a study of T cell changes during pregnancy in multiple sclerosis. Trimming removed 5 bases from V and 2 bases from J; junction bases left unmatched: 4. This CDR3 contains 14 residues. Germline CDR1 reads MDHEN; CDR2 reads SYDVKM. Profiling relied on immunoSEQ multiplex PCR, and the TCRdb table lists in-frame clones only, not all of them. This sample has some 30,000 clones, with 70% to 90% found just once. The receptor's source is a female donor with multiple sclerosis, enrolled in a pregnancy study. The chain links TRBV28 to TRBJ2-7, with 9 bases aligning to TRBD1. The input for sequencing was CD8+ T cells from peripheral blood mononuclear cells, taken in the second trimester of pregnancy. The CDR3 bases are TGTGCCAGCAGTGCCCGGGACAGGGCCTACGAGCAGTACTTC. Protein product: CASSARDRAYEQYF.